Reported below is one T cell receptor beta chain. Antigen: not known. The entry originates in a study of T cell responses to AZD1222 COVID-19 vaccine. Looking at the study overall: Pooled together were second doses at about 4 or about 12 weeks. General study findings and limits: Spike-specific TCRs gained breadth and depth after people received two AZD1222 doses. Repertoires in all cases were sampled only once the peak T cell response had passed.

The V gene's germline CDR1 is LGHNA and CDR2 YNFKEQ. The CDR3 loop spans 17 amino acids. Trimming cost V 0 bases and J 0 bases; bases outside gene matches: 3. TCRdb's table, derived via immunoSEQ multiplex PCR, lists solely in-frame clones and lacks some. The sample includes 170,000 or so clones, approximately 90% of them seen just once. The sequenced sample was peripheral blood, obtained on day 0 of AZD1222 vaccination. The V gene is TRBV4-2, the J gene TRBJ2-3; 10 nucleotides match TRBD2. This receptor was identified in an adult in good health. The CDR3 loop is CASSQELAGLSTDTQYF. In nucleotides, the CDR3 is TGTGCCAGCAGCCAAGAACTAGCGGGACTTAGCACAGATACGCAGTATTTT.